The source of this TCR beta chain is a study of siplizumab effects on memory and regulatory T cells. Per sample, approximately 100,000 TCR templates were assayed. The data were produced by immunoSEQ multiplex PCR, yet TCRdb's version contains in-frame clones alone and is incomplete. The data hold about 100,000 clones, with about 94% observed a single time. Notes on this clone: Its antigen is not identified.

Study-wide results and limits: Naive T cell populations appeared to exhibit greater diversity than memory cells and appeared to be major alloresponse contributors. Roughly 80-96% of proliferating CD4+ or CD8+ clones defied assignment to a naive or memory phenotype. The mean Treg-derived percentage of mappable alloreactive CD4+ clones was around 69% with siplizumab compared with roughly 30% in controls.

The sequence was obtained from a human donor in good health. Sequencing used non-Treg CD4+ T cells sorted from blood.

CDR3 sequence: CASHRGDSYEQYF. The CDR3 DNA reads TGTGCCAGCCATAGAGGGGACTCCTACGAGCAGTACTTC. The chain recombines TRBV6-5 with TRBJ2-7; D is possibly TRBD1 or TRBD2 (5 bases each). The CDR3 loop spans 13 amino acids. Trimming shortened V by 8 bases and J by 0 bases, and 11 bases separated the two germline ends. Germline lookup yields CDR1 MNHEY and CDR2 SVGAGI.